Each of the 23 T cell receptor beta chains below was sequenced from the same sample in a study of T cell responses to AZD1222 COVID-19 vaccine. TCRdb's table, derived via immunoSEQ multiplex PCR, lists solely in-frame clones and lacks some. The sample includes 140,000 to 150,000 clones, 80% to 95% of them seen just once. Sequences were derived from peripheral blood, sampled on day 0 of MenACWY control vaccination. The receptors stem from an adult in good health.

The J gene is TRBJ1-6, the V gene TRBV5-1, with TRBD1 matching 7 bases. The CDR3 runs to 15 residues. V was clipped by 5 bases and J by 1 base; unmatched bases: 3. Germline values: CDR1 SGHRS, CDR2 YFSETQ. The CDR3 DNA reads as TGCGCCAGCAGGCCAGGGGGTTCCTATAATTCACCCCTCCACTTT. Translation gives CASRPGGSYNSPLHF.

Only a few counts were recorded for this clone. This chain connects TRBV6-4 to TRBJ2-2; D gene uncertain. Germline V gene lookup returns CDR1 MRHNA and CDR2 SNTAGT. V lost 2 bases, J lost 6 bases, and 7 bases lay in between. CDR3 size: 13 residues. The CDR3 DNA follows: TGTGCCAGCAGTGACAGGGCCGCCGGGGAGCTGTTTTTT. This gives the protein CASSDRAAGELFF.

This clone appeared a single time. The chain carries TRBV6-1 and TRBJ1-1; no firm D call. CDR1 is MNHNS, CDR2 SASEGT, per germline. V dropped 3 bases and J dropped 11 bases, with 10 bases sitting between them. The length of the CDR3 is 11 residues. The CDR3 region has the DNA TGTGCCAGCAGTGACCTCGGTTTGGCTTTCTTT. This codes for CASSDLGLAFF.

This clone was found once. The CDR3 here is CASEVTNTGELFF. DNA of the CDR3: TGTGCTAGTGAAGTTACGAACACCGGGGAGCTGTTTTTT. The chain combines TRBV12-5 with TRBJ2-2; unclear D gene. Trimming took 7 bases from V and 0 from J, leaving 6 bases between them. Germline V CDR1 and CDR2: LGHNT, FRNRAP. The CDR3 spans 13 residues.

The gene calls are TRBV5-1 and TRBJ2-3; TRBD2 matches at 10 bases. CDR1 is SGHRS, CDR2 YFSETQ, per germline. Losses at the gene ends were 0 bases for V and 0 bases for J; bases not matched to a gene: 7. There are 18 residues in the CDR3. This CDR3 is CASSLVGLAVTSTDTQYF. In DNA, the CDR3 is TGCGCCAGCAGCTTGGTAGGACTAGCGGTAACTAGCACAGATACGCAGTATTTT.

The genes are TRBV9 and TRBJ1-6, with D maybe TRBD1 (6 bases). With 4 bases removed from V and 7 bases from J, the gap between germline ends came to 12 bases. From germline, CDR1 is SGDLS and CDR2 YYNGEE. CDR3 length: 14 residues. For the CDR3, the DNA is TGTGCCAGCAGCAGAGACAGGATGAATTCACCCCTCCACTTT. As protein: CASSRDRMNSPLHF.

V is TRBV6-5 and J is TRBJ1-2; unclear D gene. V gave up 0 bases and J gave up 1 base, with 12 bases separating them. Germline CDR1 reads MNHEY; CDR2 reads SVGAGI. CDR3 length: 16 amino acids. Here the CDR3 DNA reads TGTGCCAGCAGTTACTCCGGCAGCGGGCTTAACTATGGCTACACCTTC. As protein: CASSYSGSGLNYGYTF.

This chain links TRBV5-6 with TRBJ1-5; 9 bases are a match to TRBD1. This CDR3 comprises 19 residues. The V and J ends lost 4 bases and 1 base, in that order; junction bases with no gene match: 15. The V gene's germline CDR1 is SGHDT and CDR2 YYEEEE. The CDR3 DNA sequence: TGTGCCAGCAGCAGATGGGACAGGGTCCCCGACGACAGCAATCAGCCCCAGCATTTT. Encoded protein: CASSRWDRVPDDSNQPQHF.

V and J are TRBV30 and TRBJ2-5; 10 bases agree with TRBD2. The CDR3 contains 13 residues. The ends lost 3 bases at V and 8 bases at J; junction bases unmatched: 6. Germline V CDR1 and CDR2: GTSNPN, SVGIG (reference sequence). DNA of the CDR3: TGTGCCTGGAGCCGATTAGCGGGAGGAACCCAGTACTTC. The encoded protein is CAWSRLAGGTQYF.

The chain combines TRBV9 with TRBJ2-1; 9 nucleotides line up with TRBD2. Germline V gives CDR1 SGDLS, CDR2 YYNGEE. J lost 6 bases, V lost 2 bases, and 3 bases had no gene match. The CDR3 length is 14 residues. The CDR3 region has the DNA TGTGCCAGCAGCGTGATAGCGGGAGCCAATGAGCAGTTCTTC. Its protein is CASSVIAGANEQFF.

The rearrangement uses TRBV7-3 and TRBJ2-3, with 7 bases matching TRBD2. CDR3 length equals 14 residues. Germline-derived CDR1 and CDR2 are SGHTA and FQGTGA. The J segment lost 2 bases and the V segment lost 5 bases, leaving 4 bases of the junction unmatched. CDR3 coding DNA: TGTGCCAGCAGCCCGAGCGGGATCACAGATACGCAGTATTTT. Translating it yields CASSPSGITDTQYF.

This chain uses TRBV27 with TRBJ1-2; TRBD1 might be the D (5 bases). V gave up 5 bases and J gave up 6 bases, with 19 bases separating them. This CDR3 has 15 residues. Germline lookup yields CDR1 MNHEY and CDR2 SMNVEV (reference sequence). The CDR3 coding sequence is TGTGCCAGCAGTATCCGAGGGGATATGATTAATGGCTACACCTTC. It yields the protein CASSIRGDMINGYTF.

CDR3 nucleotide sequence: TGTGCCAGCAGTACGGACGGTTACACTGAAGCTTTCTTT. The encoded protein is CASSTDGYTEAFF. V and J are TRBV7-9 and TRBJ1-1; D not certain. Germline CDR1 reads SEHNR; CDR2 reads FQNEAQ (reference sequence). Trimming shortened V by 6 bases and J by 3 bases, and 11 bases separated the two germline ends. CDR3 size: 13 residues.

The chain couples TRBV28 to TRBJ1-2; 9 bases fit TRBD1. The CDR3 totals 16 residues. Germline V gene lookup returns CDR1 MDHEN and CDR2 SYDVKM. V gave up 6 bases and J gave up 6 bases; unmatched junction bases: 14. The CDR3 DNA sequence: TGTGCCAGCAGCCCCGGGGGGACAGGGCGGGTGCATGGCTACACCTTC. Amino acid sequence: CASSPGGTGRVHGYTF.

CDR3 sequence (DNA): TGTGCCAGCAGCCAAAGGGAGGTCGGCAGGGGGCCCTATGGCTACACCTTC. Protein: CASSQREVGRGPYGYTF. This chain links TRBV4-2 with TRBJ1-2; 8 nucleotides agree with TRBD1. The germline V gene has CDR1 LGHNA and CDR2 YNFKEQ. The CDR3 consists of 17 residues. V gave up 2 bases and J gave up 4 bases; unmatched junction bases: 12.

This clone was found once. This chain connects TRBV14 to TRBJ2-7; TRBD2 agrees at 13 bases. This CDR3 has 15 amino acids. The V gene end was trimmed by 1 base and the J gene end by 3 bases; junction bases not matched to a gene: 0. Germline loops: CDR1 SGHDN, CDR2 FVKESK. CDR3 bases: TGTGCCAGCAGCCAAGGGACTAGCGGGAGCTACGAGCAGTACTTC. Amino acids: CASSQGTSGSYEQYF.

On this clone: This CDR3 is also generated by other DNA sequences in the sample. This chain connects TRBV3-1 (or the pseudogene TRBV3-2) to TRBJ1-4, with D hard to call. The CDR3 runs to 12 residues. The V end lost 9 bases, the J end lost 2 bases, and 7 bases lay between the germline ends. Germline CDR1 is LGHDT and CDR2 is YNNKEL (reference sequence). This CDR3 reads CASSLTNEKLFF. The CDR3 region has the DNA TGTGCCAGTTCCCTCACTAATGAAAAACTGTTTTTT.

The chain couples TRBV5-1 to TRBJ2-7, with TRBD1 identical over 12 bases. Trimming removed 4 bases from V and 5 bases from J; junction bases left unmatched: 4. The CDR3 has 14 residues. CDR1 and CDR2 from the germline V gene are SGHRS and YFSETQ. CDR3 in DNA: TGCGCCAGCAGCGTGGGACAGGGGGCCCACGAGCAGTACTTC. The encoded protein is CASSVGQGAHEQYF.

This chain links TRBV7-9 with TRBJ2-1; possible D gene TRBD1, 5 bases. Between the trimmed V and J ends, which lost 4 bases and 0 bases, there was a span of 10 bases. CDR3 length: 15 amino acids. Germline CDR1 is SEHNR and CDR2 is FQNEAQ (reference sequence). The CDR3 nucleotides are TGTGCCAGCAGCTCGTACAGGAGCTCCTACAATGAGCAGTTCTTC. Its translation is CASSSYRSSYNEQFF.

The chain carries TRBV11-2 and TRBJ2-1, with D possibly being TRBD1 or TRBD2 (6 bases each). V shed 5 bases and J shed 7 bases, with 15 bases lying between them. Germline CDR1 and CDR2: SGHAT and FQNNGV. The CDR3 length is 14 residues. CDR3 sequence reads: CASSPLGGRNEQFF. CDR3 sequence (DNA): TGTGCCAGCAGCCCCCTTGGGGGGCGGAATGAGCAGTTCTTC.

The chain links TRBV11-2 to TRBJ1-5; D call uncertain. The V end lost 5 bases, the J end lost 5 bases, and 10 bases lay between the germline ends. CDR1 and CDR2 from the germline V gene are SGHAT and FQNNGV. This CDR3 is 13 amino acids long. CDR3 in amino acids: CASSAHIDQPQHF. CDR3 in DNA: TGTGCCAGCAGCGCACACATAGATCAGCCCCAGCATTTT.

The V gene is TRBV18, the J gene TRBJ1-6; TRBD1 matches at 7 bases. V trimming: 3 bases; J trimming: 9 bases; junction bases outside the gene matches: 8. Germline CDR1 reads KGHSH; CDR2 reads LQKENI. The CDR3 totals 15 residues. This CDR3 reads CASSPEQGITSPLHF. The CDR3 DNA reads TGTGCCAGCTCACCCGAACAGGGGATAACTTCACCCCTCCACTTT.

The chain joins TRBV25-1 to TRBJ2-5, with D maybe TRBD1 (5 bases). This CDR3 is built from 16 residues. Per the germline V gene, CDR1 is MGHDK and CDR2 is SYGVNS. The ends were cut back, 3 bases at V and 5 bases at J, with 19 bases in the middle. The CDR3 sequence: CASSDIFEAGRETQYF. DNA of the CDR3: TGTGCCAGCAGTGACATCTTCGAGGCAGGGCGGGAGACCCAGTACTTC.